The 30 T cell receptor beta chains in this list originate from one sample, sequenced in a study of shared clonotypes between healthy human individuals. Generated by immunoSEQ multiplex PCR, the TCRdb table keeps only in-frame clones and is missing some. Among around 2.5 million clones listed, 93% were seen once. Sequenced material: naive CD4+ T cells from PBMCs. The subset was: CD45RA+ positively selected. The source is a man between 18 and 35 years old in good health. Some clones in this sample may be carry-over from other donors' samples.

The rearrangement joins TRBV28 to TRBJ2-7, with D possibly being TRBD1 (5 bases). The V gene's germline CDR1 is MDHEN and CDR2 SYDVKM. The V end lost 4 bases, the J end lost 0 bases, and 13 bases lay between the germline ends. The CDR3 contains 15 residues. CDR3 sequence reads: CASSYNQGLSYEQYF. The CDR3 DNA follows: TGTGCCAGCAGTTATAATCAGGGTCTCTCCTACGAGCAGTACTTC.

The chain couples TRBV5-1 to TRBJ1-1, with a possible D match to TRBD1 (6 bases). The CDR3 runs 13 residues. Per the germline V gene, CDR1 is SGHRS and CDR2 is YFSETQ. V was cut by 6 bases and J by 4 bases, with 13 bases left in between. The CDR3, as DNA: TGCGCCAGCACGACAGGACGATTCACTGAAGCTTTCTTT. It encodes CASTTGRFTEAFF.

The rearrangement joins TRBV28 to TRBJ1-2; D ambiguous. Germline V gene lookup returns CDR1 MDHEN and CDR2 SYDVKM. The length of the CDR3 is 11 residues. Deletions cut 11 bases from V and 4 bases from J, with 11 bases between. The CDR3 loop is CAEGGVYGYTF. The CDR3 nucleotides read TGTGCCGAGGGCGGAGTCTATGGCTACACCTTC.

The chain employs TRBV5-1 and TRBJ2-2; 16 nucleotides match TRBD2. The CDR3 consists of 17 residues. Germline CDR1 reads SGHRS; CDR2 reads YFSETQ. V was pared by 3 bases and J by 6 bases, with 5 bases of the junction left unmatched. The CDR3 coding sequence is TGCGCCAGCAGCTCGGGACTAGCGGGAGGGCCCGCCGGGGAGCTGTTTTTT. Translated: CASSSGLAGGPAGELFF.

This clone was seen a handful of times. This sequence joins TRBV19 and TRBJ1-5; D gene unclear. V shed 5 bases and J shed 4 bases, with 6 bases lying between them. The CDR3 has 12 residues. Germline V lookup: CDR1 LNHDA, CDR2 SQIVND (reference sequence). CDR3 residues: CASSFQNQPQHF. The CDR3 nucleotides read TGTGCCAGTAGTTTTCAAAATCAGCCCCAGCATTTT.

The gene calls are TRBV19 and TRBJ2-7; the D gene could be TRBD1 or TRBD2 (7 bases each). The germline V gene has CDR1 LNHDA and CDR2 SQIVND (reference sequence). With 0 bases removed from V and 6 bases from J, the gap between germline ends came to 15 bases. The CDR3 length is 15 residues. CDR3 nucleotide sequence: TGTGCCAGTAGTATAGACCGGGACAGCGGGACCGAGCAGTACTTC. Protein product: CASSIDRDSGTEQYF.

This chain uses TRBV19 with TRBJ2-3, with D possibly TRBD2 on 7 matching bases. The CDR3 covers 17 residues. Per the germline V gene, CDR1 is LNHDA and CDR2 is SQIVND (reference sequence). V dropped 4 bases and J dropped 0 bases, with 17 bases sitting between them. The CDR3 spells CASSRSPGGASTDTQYF. DNA for the CDR3: TGTGCCAGTAGTAGGTCCCCTGGGGGGGCTAGCACAGATACGCAGTATTTT.

The rearrangement joins TRBV7-2 to TRBJ2-2, with a possible D match to TRBD2 (6 bases). Trimming took off 5 bases at V and 4 bases at J, with 17 bases between the two ends. From germline, CDR1 is SGHTA and CDR2 FQGNSA. This CDR3 is built from 16 residues. CDR3 DNA: TGTGCCAGCAGCCGTCCGGGGGTACGTGGCACCGGGGAGCTGTTTTTT. It codes for CASSRPGVRGTGELFF.

The chain joins TRBV6-5 to TRBJ2-7; 9 bases line up with TRBD2. J lost 5 bases, V lost 5 bases, and 7 bases had no gene match. This CDR3 spans 14 amino acids. Germline V gene sequence: CDR1 MNHEY, CDR2 SVGAGI. DNA for the CDR3: TGTGCCAGCAGTAAGAGGGTAGCGGGAGACGAGCAGTACTTC. As protein: CASSKRVAGDEQYF.

The chain carries TRBV20-1 and TRBJ2-1; D call uncertain. Trimming removed 0 bases from V and 8 bases from J, with 5 bases in between. The CDR3 contains 11 residues. Per the germline V gene, CDR1 is DFQATT and CDR2 is SNEGSKA (reference sequence). The CDR3 spells CSARDWYEQFF. The CDR3 DNA sequence: TGCAGTGCTAGAGATTGGTATGAGCAGTTCTTC.

The count of this clone is one. The chain uses TRBV7-3 and TRBJ2-3; 10 bases match TRBD2. Germline-derived CDR1 and CDR2 are SGHTA and FQGTGA. The CDR3 has 15 amino acids. V gave up 5 bases and J gave up 6 bases; unmatched junction bases: 8. CDR3 sequence: CASSPSGSGWDTQYF. The CDR3 DNA reads TGTGCCAGCAGCCCTAGCGGGAGTGGGTGGGATACGCAGTATTTT.

This clone came up a few times. The V and J genes are TRBV5-1 and TRBJ1-5; 7 bases line up with TRBD1. Germline values: CDR1 SGHRS, CDR2 YFSETQ. The CDR3 sequence is 15 residues long. V gave up 4 bases and J gave up 4 bases; unmatched junction bases: 8. CDR3 sequence reads: CASSREGQRNQPQHF. The CDR3, as DNA: TGCGCCAGCAGCAGAGAGGGACAGAGGAATCAGCCCCAGCATTTT.

The chain uses TRBV2 and TRBJ1-5; D possibly corresponds to TRBD1 (5 bases). Trimming stripped 7 bases from V and 3 bases from J, with 13 bases between. The CDR3 loop spans 14 amino acids. CDR1 is SNHLY, CDR2 FYNNEI, per germline. The CDR3 nucleotides are TGTGCCAGCAACGGTCACGGGGCCAATCAGCCCCAGCATTTT. Translation: CASNGHGANQPQHF.

V gene TRBV29-1 combines with J gene TRBJ2-5; D is unclear. Germline values: CDR1 SQVTM, CDR2 ANQGSEA. The V gene lost 4 bases and the J gene lost 5 bases, with 8 bases spanning the gap. The CDR3 covers 11 residues. CDR3 region: CSVALGETQYF. The CDR3 DNA is TGCAGCGTTGCTCTAGGGGAGACCCAGTACTTC.

CDR3: CASFQGQVSYEQYF. The CDR3 DNA reads TGTGCCAGTTTCCAGGGACAGGTATCCTACGAGCAGTACTTC. V usage is TRBV6-1 and J usage is TRBJ2-7; 8 bases line up with TRBD1. This CDR3 has 14 amino acids. Germline CDR1 and CDR2: MNHNS and SASEGT. V lost 9 bases to trimming and J lost 1 base; unmatched junction nucleotides: 8.

The chain employs TRBV18 and TRBJ2-7; TRBD2 matches 10 bases. V dropped 2 bases and J dropped 5; count of bases not matched to a gene: 9. This CDR3 has 16 amino acids. Per germline, CDR1 KGHSH and CDR2 LQKENI. This CDR3 is CASSPKRLAGKHEQYF. CDR3 DNA: TGTGCCAGCTCACCAAAACGACTAGCGGGTAAACACGAGCAGTACTTC.

This clone was seen just once. The chain links TRBV5-1 to TRBJ2-2; D might be TRBD1 (6 bases). V lost 1 base to trimming and J lost 4 bases, with 14 bases between them. Germline values: CDR1 SGHRS, CDR2 YFSETQ. This CDR3 contains 16 residues. CDR3 region: CASSLTSGQSTGELFF. DNA of the CDR3: TGCGCCAGCAGCTTGACCTCGGGACAAAGCACCGGGGAGCTGTTTTTT.

V gene TRBV27 combines with J gene TRBJ2-5, with D possibly TRBD1 on 6 matching bases. This CDR3 has 20 residues. Germline V gene data show CDR1 as MNHEY and CDR2 as SMNVEV (reference sequence). V was pared by 6 bases and J by 2 bases, with 31 bases between. In DNA, the CDR3 is TGTGCCAGCAGCTTCTTCCACTATTTACCACCACAGGGTGGGCAAGAGACCCAGTACTTC. Translated: CASSFFHYLPPQGGQETQYF.

This clone was picked up one time. The chain recombines TRBV19 with TRBJ1-3; D uncertain. The CDR3 extends over 14 amino acids. The germline V gene has CDR1 LNHDA and CDR2 SQIVND (reference sequence). With 7 bases removed from V and 0 bases from J, the gap between germline ends came to 10 bases. The CDR3 sequence: CASTFVSSGNTIYF. Written as DNA, the CDR3 is TGTGCCAGTACCTTCGTGAGCTCTGGAAACACCATATATTTT. The complete variable domain, with remaining parts taken from reference TRBV19 and TRBJ1-3, reads DGGITQSPKYLFRKEGQNVTLSCEQNLNHDAMYWYRQDPGQGLRLIYYSQIVNDFQKGDIAEGYSVSREKKESFPLTVTSAQKNPTAFYLCASTFVSSGNTIYFGEGSWLTVV.

The rearrangement links TRBV9 to TRBJ1-1; D is perhaps TRBD1 (6 bases). The V end lost 4 bases, the J end lost 2 bases, and 15 bases lay between the germline ends. Looked up from germline, CDR1 is SGDLS and CDR2 is YYNGEE. This CDR3 is built from 15 residues. The chain's CDR3 is CASSLTSGGNTEAFF. The CDR3, as DNA: TGTGCCAGCAGCCTGACCTCGGGGGGCAACACTGAAGCTTTCTTT.

The chain links TRBV7-2 to TRBJ1-5; D is unresolved. The CDR3 runs to 17 residues. The germline V gene encodes CDR1 SGHTA and CDR2 FQGNSA. Trimming stripped 1 base from V and 6 bases from J, with 19 bases between. The CDR3 loop is CASSLVIRSGEIQPQHF. CDR3 in DNA: TGTGCCAGCAGCTTAGTTATAAGGTCCGGGGAAATTCAGCCCCAGCATTTT. The complete variable domain, with remaining parts taken from reference TRBV7-2 and TRBJ1-5, reads GAGVSQSPSNKVTEKGKDVELRCDPISGHTALYWYRQSLGQGLEFLIYFQGNSAPDKSGLPSDRFSAERTGGSVSTLTIQRTQQEDSAVYLCASSLVIRSGEIQPQHFGDGTRLSIL.

This clone was seen only once. The V and J genes are TRBV13 and TRBJ2-2, with TRBD2 identical over 12 bases. Losses at the gene ends were 5 bases for V and 4 bases for J; bases not matched to a gene: 8. This CDR3 has 17 residues. Germline V gene lookup returns CDR1 PRHDT and CDR2 FYEKMQ (reference sequence). The CDR3 region has the DNA TGTGCCAGCAGCCCCGGACTAGCGGGGCGTGGCACCGGGGAGCTGTTTTTT. Encoded protein: CASSPGLAGRGTGELFF.

The CDR3 DNA reads as TGTGCCAGCAGTGGGGGCGGGACTAGCGCCACAGATACGCAGTATTTT. It codes for CASSGGGTSATDTQYF. The rearrangement uses TRBV5-4 and TRBJ2-3, with 10 bases that match TRBD2. Germline assignment: CDR1 SGHNT and CDR2 YYREEE (reference sequence). After removal of 5 bases from V and 2 bases from J, the junction contained 8 bases not matched to a gene. The CDR3 runs to 16 residues.

The chain is built from TRBV18 and TRBJ1-1; D is undetermined. The CDR3 is 11 residues long. Germline assignment: CDR1 KGHSH and CDR2 LQKENI. V lost 5 bases, J lost 7 bases, and 8 bases lay in between. The CDR3 reads CASSAGLEAFF. CDR3 in DNA: TGTGCCAGCTCAGCCGGGCTTGAAGCTTTCTTT.

The rearrangement links TRBV19 to TRBJ2-1; TRBD2 matches at 11 bases. CDR3 length equals 14 residues. V was clipped by 6 bases and J by 7 bases; unmatched bases: 5. Germline V CDR1 and CDR2: LNHDA, SQIVND (reference sequence). CDR3 nucleotides: TGTGCCAGTAGACTAGCGGGAGTGGCAAATGAGCAGTTCTTC. Protein: CASRLAGVANEQFF.

The genes are TRBV6-5 and TRBJ1-4; D unresolved. Germline V gene data show CDR1 as MNHEY and CDR2 as SVGAGI. The length of the CDR3 is 12 residues. Trimming removed 9 bases at V and 5 bases at J, with 10 bases between. This chain's CDR3 is CARVPKNEKLFF. In DNA, the CDR3 is TGTGCCAGGGTCCCAAAGAATGAAAAACTGTTTTTT.

This clone was seen more than once but under ten times. The sample has other DNA sequences that encode this CDR3 too. The chain couples TRBV29-1 to TRBJ1-1, with D unresolved. Per the germline V gene, CDR1 is SQVTM and CDR2 is ANQGSEA. The CDR3 contains 13 residues. V was pared by 6 bases and J by 0 bases, with 11 bases between. CDR3 DNA: TGCAGCGTCGGCCGAGTCATGAACACTGAAGCTTTCTTT. It yields the protein CSVGRVMNTEAFF.

The sample holds one count of this clone. The rearrangement links TRBV7-2 to TRBJ2-7; 7 positions match TRBD2. Germline CDR1 and CDR2: SGHTA and FQGNSA. Trimming cost V 5 bases and J 4 bases; bases outside gene matches: 20. This CDR3 comprises 18 residues. CDR3 loop: CASSPRWLAAEMGYEQYF. CDR3 DNA: TGTGCCAGCAGCCCTCGATGGCTAGCGGCGGAGATGGGGTACGAGCAGTACTTC.

The chain combines TRBV28 with TRBJ2-7; 10 bases agree with TRBD1. From germline, CDR1 is MDHEN and CDR2 SYDVKM. The CDR3 spans 19 residues. Trimming at V came to 3 bases and at J to 0 bases, leaving 14 bases not matched to a gene. The DNA for the CDR3 is TGTGCCAGCAGTTTTGATGCCCGGGACAGGGGACCGTTCTCCTACGAGCAGTACTTC. It encodes CASSFDARDRGPFSYEQYF. Full variable domain (remainder filled in from reference TRBV28 and TRBJ2-7): DVKVTQSSRYLVKRTGEKVFLECVQDMDHENMFWYRQDPGLGLRLIYFSYDVKMKEKGDIPEGYSVSREKKERFSLILESASTNQTSMYLCASSFDARDRGPFSYEQYFGPGTRLTVT.

This clone was seen only once. The J gene is TRBJ1-6, the V gene TRBV4-3; TRBD1 is a possible D gene (6 bases). With 0 bases removed from V and 10 bases from J, the gap between germline ends came to 13 bases. Germline V lookup: CDR1 LGHNA, CDR2 YSLEER. The CDR3 consists of 15 residues. In DNA form, the CDR3 reads TGCGCCAGCAGCCAAGACCTCAGGGGTTACTCACCCCTCCACTTT. This codes for CASSQDLRGYSPLHF.